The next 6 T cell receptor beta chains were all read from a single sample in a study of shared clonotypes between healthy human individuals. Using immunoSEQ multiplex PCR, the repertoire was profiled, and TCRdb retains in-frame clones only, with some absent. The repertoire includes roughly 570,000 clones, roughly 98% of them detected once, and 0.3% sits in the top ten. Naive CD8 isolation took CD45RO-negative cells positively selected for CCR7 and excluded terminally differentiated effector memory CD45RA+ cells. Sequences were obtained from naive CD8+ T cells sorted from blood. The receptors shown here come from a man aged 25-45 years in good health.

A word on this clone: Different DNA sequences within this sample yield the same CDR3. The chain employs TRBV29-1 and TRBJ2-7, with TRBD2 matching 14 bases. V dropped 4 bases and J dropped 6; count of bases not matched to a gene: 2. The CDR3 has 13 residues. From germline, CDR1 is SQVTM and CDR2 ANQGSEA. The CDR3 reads CSVVGLAGVEQYF. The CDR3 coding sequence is TGCAGCGTTGTGGGACTAGCGGGAGTCGAGCAGTACTTC.

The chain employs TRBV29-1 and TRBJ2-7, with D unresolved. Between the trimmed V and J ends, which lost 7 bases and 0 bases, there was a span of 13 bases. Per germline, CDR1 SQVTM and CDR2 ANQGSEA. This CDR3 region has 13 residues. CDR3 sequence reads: CSAVTWSSYEQYF. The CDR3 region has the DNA TGCAGCGCAGTAACTTGGAGCTCCTACGAGCAGTACTTC.

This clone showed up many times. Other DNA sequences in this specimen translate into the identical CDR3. CDR3 region: CASSSRDDTEAFF. The DNA for the CDR3 is TGCGCCAGCAGCTCCCGGGACGACACTGAAGCTTTCTTT. This rearrangement joins TRBV5-1 to TRBJ1-1, with D perhaps matching TRBD1 (5 bases). Germline V gene data show CDR1 as SGHRS and CDR2 as YFSETQ. The CDR3 sequence is 13 residues long. V gave up 3 bases and J gave up 3 bases, with 9 bases separating them.

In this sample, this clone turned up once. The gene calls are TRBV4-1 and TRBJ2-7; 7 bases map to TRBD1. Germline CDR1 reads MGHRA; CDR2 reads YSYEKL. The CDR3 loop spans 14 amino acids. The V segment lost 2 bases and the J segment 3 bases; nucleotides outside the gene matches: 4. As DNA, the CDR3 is TGCGCCAGCAGCCAAACCACAGGGGACTACGAGCAGTACTTC. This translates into CASSQTTGDYEQYF.

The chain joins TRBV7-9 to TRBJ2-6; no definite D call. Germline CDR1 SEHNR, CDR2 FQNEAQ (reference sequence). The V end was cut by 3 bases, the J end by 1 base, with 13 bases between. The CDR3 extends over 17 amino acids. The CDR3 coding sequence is TGTGCCAGCAGCTTTTGGATTGTGGGGTCTGGGGCCAACGTCCTGACTTTC. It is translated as CASSFWIVGSGANVLTF.

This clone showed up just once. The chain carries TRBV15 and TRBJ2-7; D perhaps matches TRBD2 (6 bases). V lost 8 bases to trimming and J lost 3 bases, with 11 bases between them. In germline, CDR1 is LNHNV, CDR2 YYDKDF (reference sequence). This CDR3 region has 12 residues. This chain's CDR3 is CATRGLGYEQYF. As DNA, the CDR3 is TGTGCCACCCGGGGGTTGGGCTACGAGCAGTACTTC.